The 20 T cell receptor beta chains listed next were all sequenced from one sample in a study of cytomegalovirus exposure and HLA in healthy donors (dated by TCRdb to the late 2010s). Library preparation employed the immunoSEQ multiplex PCR assay. For the multiplex PCR, a mixture combining 60 forward primers for TCR Vbeta segments and 13 reverse primers for TCR Jbeta segments was used. The table comes from immuneACCESS by way of TCRdb, which keeps in-frame sequences with V and J called. Part of the clones is missing from these tables; in studies checked, under half for an unresolved V gene and the rest for unknown reasons. Counted in this sample were about 70,000 clones; roughly 74% of them appeared once. Of the sample, roughly 10% is held by the ten largest clones. What was sequenced was PBMCs. Receptor source: a woman aged 55-75 years in good health and CMV-seropositive.

The chain carries TRBV5-1 and TRBJ2-3; the match to TRBD2 covers 8 bases. V lost 4 bases, J lost 0 bases, and 7 bases stayed unmatched. Germline CDR1 and CDR2: SGHRS and YFSETQ. The CDR3 contains 16 residues. The CDR3 bases are TGCGCCAGCAGCCCCCTTAGCGGGGTCAGCACAGATACGCAGTATTTT. This translates into CASSPLSGVSTDTQYF. Variable domain in full (rest from reference TRBV5-1 and TRBJ2-3): KAGVTQTPRYLIKTRGQQVTLSCSPISGHRSVSWYQQTPGQGLQFLFEYFSETQRNKGNFPGRFSGRQFSNSRSEMNVSTLELGDSALYLCASSPLSGVSTDTQYFGPGTRLTVL.

In the case of this clone: Here the CDR3 omits its conserved ending phenylalanine or tryptophan, so a read error is the likely source. The V gene is TRBV10-1, the J gene TRBJ1-5; TRBD1 aligns across 7 bases. This CDR3 region has 15 residues. Trimming removed 6 bases from V and 1 base from J; junction bases left unmatched: 6. Germline-derived CDR1 and CDR2 are WNHNN and SYGVQD (reference sequence). CDR3 residues: CASRTRGRSNQPQHV. CDR3 coding DNA: TGCGCCAGCAGGACAAGGGGGCGGAGCAATCAGCCCCAGCATGTT.

V usage is TRBV7-8 and J usage is TRBJ1-4; a possible D gene is TRBD1 (6 bases). The CDR3 is 15 amino acids. Between the trimmed V and J ends, which lost 5 bases and 1 base, there was a span of 11 bases. CDR1 and CDR2 (germline): SGHVS, FQNEAQ. CDR3 bases: TGTGCCAGCAGCGAAGGCAGGGGAACTAATGAAAAACTGTTTTTT. Amino acid sequence: CASSEGRGTNEKLFF.

The V gene is TRBV6-1, the J gene TRBJ1-4; 12 bases agree with TRBD1. The CDR3 length is 15 residues. The germline CDR1 and CDR2 sequences are MNHNS and SASEGT. The trim removed 3 bases at V and 8 bases at J, leaving 4 bases unmatched. CDR3 sequence reads: CASSEPGQGAEKLFF. CDR3 bases: TGTGCCAGCAGTGAGCCGGGACAGGGGGCCGAAAAACTGTTTTTT.

This clone was seen a few times. V is TRBV6-1 and J is TRBJ1-1; D unclear. Trimming stripped 4 bases from V and 0 bases from J, with 21 bases between. Germline V gene data show CDR1 as MNHNS and CDR2 as SASEGT. The CDR3 covers 18 residues. The CDR3: CASSGHFSATVMNTEAFF. The CDR3 DNA sequence: TGTGCCAGCAGTGGCCATTTCTCTGCTACAGTTATGAACACTGAAGCTTTCTTT.

The J gene is TRBJ2-2, the V gene TRBV5-8, with 11 bases identical to TRBD1. V was pared by 5 bases and J by 5 bases, with 5 bases of the junction left unmatched. Germline CDR1 and CDR2: SGHTS and YDEGEE. The CDR3 contains 15 residues. The CDR3 sequence is CASSPGQGVTGELFF. The CDR3 nucleotides are TGTGCCAGCAGTCCGGGACAGGGGGTAACCGGGGAGCTGTTTTTT.

The chain has TRBV6-6 and TRBJ2-1; TRBD2 agrees at 12 bases. This CDR3 comprises 13 residues. Per germline, CDR1 MNHNY and CDR2 SVGAGI (reference sequence). V lost 10 bases and J lost 9; bases outside the gene matches: 7. This CDR3 reads CAIQTSGSFEQFF. The CDR3, as DNA: TGTGCCATTCAGACTAGCGGGAGTTTTGAGCAGTTCTTC.

The rearrangement joins TRBV7-9 to TRBJ2-5; TRBD2 is a possible D gene (5 bases). The CDR3 has 15 residues. CDR1 is SEHNR and CDR2 is FQNEAQ in the germline V gene (reference sequence). With 5 bases removed from V and 4 bases from J, the gap between germline ends came to 17 bases. The CDR3 here is CASSPGRASRETQYF. The CDR3 nucleotides read TGTGCCAGCAGCCCAGGTAGGGCTAGCCGAGAGACCCAGTACTTC.

This clone was seen only a few times. The genes are TRBV29-1 and TRBJ1-6; 9 bases line up with TRBD1. Per the germline V gene, CDR1 is SQVTM and CDR2 is ANQGSEA. This CDR3 contains 13 residues. V was pared by 5 bases and J by 8 bases, with 4 bases of the junction left unmatched. The CDR3 bases are TGCAGCGTTACAGGGGGCGTTGATTCACCCCTCCACTTT. This sequence encodes CSVTGGVDSPLHF.

The genes are TRBV5-1 and TRBJ2-5; 7 positions match TRBD1. Germline values: CDR1 SGHRS, CDR2 YFSETQ. The CDR3 has 15 amino acids. The J segment lost 5 bases and the V segment lost 0 bases, leaving 7 bases of the junction unmatched. As DNA, the CDR3 is TGCGCCAGCAGCTTGGAGCCGGGACAGTGGGAGACCCAGTACTTC. Residues: CASSLEPGQWETQYF.

J is TRBJ2-2 and V is TRBV18, with a tentative D call TRBD1 (5 bases). V was shortened by 8 bases and J by 1 base, with 8 bases between the two germline ends. The CDR3 totals 13 residues. The germline gives CDR1 KGHSH, CDR2 LQKENI. CDR3 residues: CASRTGNTGELFF. The CDR3 region has the DNA TGTGCCAGCCGCACAGGGAACACCGGGGAGCTGTTTTTT.

This clone was seen only a few times. The chain is built from TRBV6-6 and TRBJ2-3; D gene uncertain. CDR1 is MNHNY, CDR2 SVGAGI, per germline (reference sequence). Trimming took off 5 bases at V and 4 bases at J, with 10 bases between the two ends. The CDR3 has 13 amino acids. The CDR3 coding sequence is TGTGCCAGCAGTCTGACTTTCTCAGATACGCAGTATTTT. The encoded protein is CASSLTFSDTQYF.

This chain joins TRBV12-5 and TRBJ2-2, with TRBD1 matching over 7 bases. CDR3 length: 14 residues. V lost 1 base to trimming and J lost 4 bases; unmatched junction nucleotides: 0. Germline assignment: CDR1 LGHNT and CDR2 FRNRAP. CDR3 amino acids: CASGLGQGTGELFF. The CDR3 DNA is TGTGCTAGTGGTTTGGGACAGGGCACCGGGGAGCTGTTTTTT.

The chain is built from TRBV18 and TRBJ1-3, with D uncertain. The CDR3 covers 15 residues. CDR1 is KGHSH, CDR2 LQKENI, per germline. V was cut by 3 bases and J by 4 bases, with 13 bases left in between. CDR3 residues: CASSPGATEGNTIYF. The DNA for the CDR3 is TGTGCCAGCTCACCGGGAGCGACGGAAGGAAACACCATATATTTT. Using reference TRBV18 and TRBJ1-3 for the parts outside the CDR3, the full variable domain is NAGVMQNPRHLVRRRGQEARLRCSPMKGHSHVYWYRQLPEEGLKFMVYLQKENIIDESGMPKERFSAEFPKEGPSILRIQQVVRGDSAAYFCASSPGATEGNTIYFGEGSWLTVV.

The rearrangement links TRBV27 to TRBJ2-3, with TRBD1 matching over 8 bases. Germline V lookup: CDR1 MNHEY, CDR2 SMNVEV (reference sequence). The CDR3 loop spans 15 amino acids. V trimming: 5 bases; J trimming: 2 bases; junction bases outside the gene matches: 6. CDR3 coding DNA: TGTGCCAGCAGTCTAAGGACAGGGAACACAGATACGCAGTATTTT. Its protein is CASSLRTGNTDTQYF.

The V call is TRBV5-4, the J call TRBJ1-6; 7 nucleotides agree with TRBD1. This CDR3 comprises 14 residues. With V trimmed by 3 bases and J by 8 bases, 5 bases remained unmatched. Germline lookup yields CDR1 SGHNT and CDR2 YYREEE (reference sequence). The CDR3 DNA reads TGTGCCAGCAGCTCCGGGACAGCGGATTCACCCCTCCACTTT. It specifies CASSSGTADSPLHF.

The genes are TRBV19 and TRBJ1-2, with D perhaps TRBD1 (6 bases). Germline values: CDR1 LNHDA, CDR2 SQIVND (reference sequence). The V end lost 4 bases, the J end lost 8 bases, and 17 bases lay between the germline ends. This CDR3 has 14 amino acids. CDR3 sequence reads: CASSTVQGSGGYTF. CDR3 DNA: TGTGCCAGTAGTACCGTACAGGGAAGCGGCGGCTACACCTTC.

CDR3 nucleotides: TGTGCCAGCAGCTTAGGTTCGCAGGATGGCTACACCTTC. The encoded protein is CASSLGSQDGYTF. The rearrangement links TRBV11-3 to TRBJ1-2; D unresolved. The length of the CDR3 is 13 residues. Germline-derived CDR1 and CDR2 are SGHNT and YENEEA. The V end lost 1 base, the J end lost 6 bases, and 9 bases lay between the germline ends.

This CDR3 is CSVRTGTSGSNTGELFF. The CDR3 DNA sequence: TGCAGCGTTAGAACTGGGACTAGCGGGAGTAACACCGGGGAGCTGTTTTTT. The gene calls are TRBV29-1 and TRBJ2-2; 14 bases agree with TRBD2. V lost 5 bases, J lost 2 bases, and 7 bases stayed unmatched. The germline CDR1 and CDR2 sequences are SQVTM and ANQGSEA. CDR3 length equals 17 residues.

The genes are TRBV9 and TRBJ2-3; TRBD2 aligns across 8 bases. Per the germline V gene, CDR1 is SGDLS and CDR2 is YYNGEE. Trimming removed 4 bases from V and 0 bases from J; junction bases left unmatched: 7. The CDR3 runs 16 residues. DNA of the CDR3: TGTGCCAGCAGCCCCCTAGCGGGCGCTAGCACAGATACGCAGTATTTT. This gives the protein CASSPLAGASTDTQYF.